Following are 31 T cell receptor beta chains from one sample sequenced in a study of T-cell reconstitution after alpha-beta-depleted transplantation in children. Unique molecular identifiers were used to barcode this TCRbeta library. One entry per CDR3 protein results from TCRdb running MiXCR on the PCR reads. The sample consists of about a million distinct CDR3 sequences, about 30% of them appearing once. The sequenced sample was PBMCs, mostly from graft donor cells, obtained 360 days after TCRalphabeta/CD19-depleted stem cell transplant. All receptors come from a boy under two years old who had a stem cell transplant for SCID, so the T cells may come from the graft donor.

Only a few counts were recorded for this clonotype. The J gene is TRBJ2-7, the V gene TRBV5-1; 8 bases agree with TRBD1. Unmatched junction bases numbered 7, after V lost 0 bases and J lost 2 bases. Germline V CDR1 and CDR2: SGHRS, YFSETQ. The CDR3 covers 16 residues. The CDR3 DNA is TGCGCCAGCAGCTTGGCCCCGGACAGGGAAACCTACGAGCAGTACTTC. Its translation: CASSLAPDRETYEQYF.

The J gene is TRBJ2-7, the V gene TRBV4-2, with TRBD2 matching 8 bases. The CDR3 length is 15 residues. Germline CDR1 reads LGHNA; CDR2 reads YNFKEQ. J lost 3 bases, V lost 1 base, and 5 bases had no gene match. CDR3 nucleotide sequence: TGTGCCAGCAGCCAAGGTGATAGCGGGGTCTACGAGCAGTACTTC. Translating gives CASSQGDSGVYEQYF.

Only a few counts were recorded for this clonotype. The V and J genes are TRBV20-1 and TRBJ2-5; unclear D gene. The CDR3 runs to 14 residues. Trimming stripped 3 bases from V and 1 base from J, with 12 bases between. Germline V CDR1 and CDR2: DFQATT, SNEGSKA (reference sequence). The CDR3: CSASTAARQETQYF. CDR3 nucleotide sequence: TGCAGTGCTAGTACCGCGGCTCGCCAAGAGACCCAGTACTTC.

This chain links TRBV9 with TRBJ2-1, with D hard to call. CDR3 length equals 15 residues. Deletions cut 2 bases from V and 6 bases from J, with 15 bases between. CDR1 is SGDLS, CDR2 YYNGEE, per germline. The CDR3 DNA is TGTGCCAGCAGCGTCGGACCCCTGGTGTCCAATGAGCAGTTCTTC. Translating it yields CASSVGPLVSNEQFF.

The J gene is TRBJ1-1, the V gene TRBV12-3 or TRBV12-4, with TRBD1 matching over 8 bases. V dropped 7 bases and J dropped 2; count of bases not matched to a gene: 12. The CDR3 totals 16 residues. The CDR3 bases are TGTGCCAGCACTACCGGACAGGGTCCTCTCAACACTGAAGCTTTCTTT. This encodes CASTTGQGPLNTEAFF.

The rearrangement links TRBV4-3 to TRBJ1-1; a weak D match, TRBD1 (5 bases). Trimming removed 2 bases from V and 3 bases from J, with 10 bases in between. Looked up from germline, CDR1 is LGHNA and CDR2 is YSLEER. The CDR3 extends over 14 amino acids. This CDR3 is CASSQTGTYTEAFF. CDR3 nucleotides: TGCGCCAGCAGCCAAACCGGGACCTACACTGAAGCTTTCTTT.

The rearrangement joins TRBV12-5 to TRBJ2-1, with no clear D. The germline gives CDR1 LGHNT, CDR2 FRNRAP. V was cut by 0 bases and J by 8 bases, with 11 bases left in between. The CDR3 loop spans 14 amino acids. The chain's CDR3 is CASGLVVVSHEQFF. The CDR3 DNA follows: TGTGCTAGTGGTTTGGTCGTAGTCAGTCATGAGCAGTTCTTC.

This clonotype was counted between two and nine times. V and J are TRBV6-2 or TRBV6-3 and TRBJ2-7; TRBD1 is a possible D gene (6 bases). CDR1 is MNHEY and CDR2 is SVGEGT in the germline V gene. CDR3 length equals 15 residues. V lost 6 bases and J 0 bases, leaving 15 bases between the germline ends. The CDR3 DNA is TGTGCCAGCAGAAGCGATCGACAGGCCTCCTACGAGCAGTACTTC. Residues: CASRSDRQASYEQYF.

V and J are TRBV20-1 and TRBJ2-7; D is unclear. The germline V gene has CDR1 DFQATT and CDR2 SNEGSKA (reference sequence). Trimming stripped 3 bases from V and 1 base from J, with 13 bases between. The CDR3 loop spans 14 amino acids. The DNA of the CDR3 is TGCAGTGCTAGGACTGTTGACGGATCCTACGAGCAGTACTTC. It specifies CSARTVDGSYEQYF.

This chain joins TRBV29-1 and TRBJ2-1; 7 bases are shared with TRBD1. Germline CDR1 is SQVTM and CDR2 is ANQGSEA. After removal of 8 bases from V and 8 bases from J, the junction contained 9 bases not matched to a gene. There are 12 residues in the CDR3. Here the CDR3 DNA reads TGCAGCCATAGACAGGGCGGCCATGAGCAGTTCTTC. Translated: CSHRQGGHEQFF.

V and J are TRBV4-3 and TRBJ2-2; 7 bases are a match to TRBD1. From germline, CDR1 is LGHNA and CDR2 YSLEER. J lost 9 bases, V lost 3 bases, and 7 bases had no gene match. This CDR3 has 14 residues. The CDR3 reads CASSHGRQGRELFF. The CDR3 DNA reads TGCGCCAGCAGCCATGGGAGACAGGGCCGGGAGCTGTTTTTT.

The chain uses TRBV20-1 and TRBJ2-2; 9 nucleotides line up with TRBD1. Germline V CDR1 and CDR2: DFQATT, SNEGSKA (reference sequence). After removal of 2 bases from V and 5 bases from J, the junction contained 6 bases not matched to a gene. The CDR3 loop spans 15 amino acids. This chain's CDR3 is CSARPGQGITGELFF. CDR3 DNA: TGCAGTGCTAGACCAGGACAGGGGATAACCGGGGAGCTGTTTTTT.

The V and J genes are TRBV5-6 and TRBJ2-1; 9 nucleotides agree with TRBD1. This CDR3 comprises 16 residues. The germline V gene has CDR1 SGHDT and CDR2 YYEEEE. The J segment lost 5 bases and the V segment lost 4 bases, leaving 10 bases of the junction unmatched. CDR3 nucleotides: TGTGCCAGCAGCACGTCATTTCGGGACAGGGACAATGAGCAGTTCTTC. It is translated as CASSTSFRDRDNEQFF.

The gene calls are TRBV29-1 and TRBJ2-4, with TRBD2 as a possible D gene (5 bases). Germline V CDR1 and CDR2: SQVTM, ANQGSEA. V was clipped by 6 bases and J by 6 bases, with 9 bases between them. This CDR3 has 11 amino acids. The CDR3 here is CSVRGGNIQYF. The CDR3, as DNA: TGCAGCGTCCGCGGAGGAAACATTCAGTACTTC.

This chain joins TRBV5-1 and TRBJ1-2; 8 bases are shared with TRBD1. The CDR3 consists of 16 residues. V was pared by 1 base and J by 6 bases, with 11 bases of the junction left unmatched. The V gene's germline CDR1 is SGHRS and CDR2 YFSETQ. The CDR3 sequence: CASSLSPRTGWNGYTF. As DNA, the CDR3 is TGCGCCAGCAGCTTGTCCCCCCGGACAGGGTGGAATGGCTACACCTTC.

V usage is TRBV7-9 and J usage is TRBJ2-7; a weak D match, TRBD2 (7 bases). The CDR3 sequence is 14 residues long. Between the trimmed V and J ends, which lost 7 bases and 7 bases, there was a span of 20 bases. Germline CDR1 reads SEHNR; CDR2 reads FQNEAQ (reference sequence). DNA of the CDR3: TGTGCCAGCACCCCCCCGGGGGGCCGGGGAGAGCAGTACTTC. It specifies CASTPPGGRGEQYF.

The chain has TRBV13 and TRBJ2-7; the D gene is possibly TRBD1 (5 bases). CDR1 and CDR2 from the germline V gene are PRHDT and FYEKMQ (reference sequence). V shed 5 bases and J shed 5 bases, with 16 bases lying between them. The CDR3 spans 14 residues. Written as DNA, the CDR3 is TGTGCCAGCAGCCTCCCCCAGGGTATCCACGAGCAGTACTTC. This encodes CASSLPQGIHEQYF.

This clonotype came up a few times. The CDR3 loop is CASSLWGDGYEQYF. CDR3 sequence (DNA): TGTGCCAGCAGTTTATGGGGGGATGGGTACGAGCAGTACTTC. The genes are TRBV28 and TRBJ2-7; either TRBD1 or TRBD2 may supply D (5 bases each). Germline lookup yields CDR1 MDHEN and CDR2 SYDVKM. This CDR3 spans 14 amino acids. Trimming pared 0 bases from V and 4 bases from J, leaving 10 bases between.

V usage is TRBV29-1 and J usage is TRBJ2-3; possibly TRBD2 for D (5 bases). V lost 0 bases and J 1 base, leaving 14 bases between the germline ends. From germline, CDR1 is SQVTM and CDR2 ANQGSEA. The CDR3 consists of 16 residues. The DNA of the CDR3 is TGCAGCGTTGAAGATCCCAGCGGCCGCCGCACAGATACGCAGTATTTT. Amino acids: CSVEDPSGRRTDTQYF.

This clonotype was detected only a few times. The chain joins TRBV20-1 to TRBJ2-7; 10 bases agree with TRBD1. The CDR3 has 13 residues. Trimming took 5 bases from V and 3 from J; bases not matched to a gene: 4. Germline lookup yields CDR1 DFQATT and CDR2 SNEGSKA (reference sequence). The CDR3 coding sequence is TGCAGTGCTCCGGGACAGGGGTTCTACGAGCAGTACTTC. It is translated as CSAPGQGFYEQYF.

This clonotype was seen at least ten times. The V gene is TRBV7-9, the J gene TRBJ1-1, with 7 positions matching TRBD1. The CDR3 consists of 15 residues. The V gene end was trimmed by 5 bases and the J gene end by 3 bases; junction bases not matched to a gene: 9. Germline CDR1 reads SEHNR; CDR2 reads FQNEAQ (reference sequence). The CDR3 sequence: CASSQWGTVDTEAFF. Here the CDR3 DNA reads TGTGCCAGCAGCCAATGGGGGACAGTCGACACTGAAGCTTTCTTT.

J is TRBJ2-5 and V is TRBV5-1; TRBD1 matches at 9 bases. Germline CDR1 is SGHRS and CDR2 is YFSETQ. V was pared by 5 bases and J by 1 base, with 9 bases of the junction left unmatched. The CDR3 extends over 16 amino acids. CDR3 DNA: TGCGCCAGCAGGGCCGGGACAGGGCACCTCCAAGAGACCCAGTACTTC. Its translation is CASRAGTGHLQETQYF. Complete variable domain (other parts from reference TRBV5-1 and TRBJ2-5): KAGVTQTPRYLIKTRGQQVTLSCSPISGHRSVSWYQQTPGQGLQFLFEYFSETQRNKGNFPGRFSGRQFSNSRSEMNVSTLELGDSALYLCASRAGTGHLQETQYFGPGTRLLVL.

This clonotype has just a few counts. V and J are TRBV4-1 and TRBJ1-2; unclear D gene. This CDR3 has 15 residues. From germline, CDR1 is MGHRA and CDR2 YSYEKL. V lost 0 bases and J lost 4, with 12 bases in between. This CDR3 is CASSQDDGVGYGYTF. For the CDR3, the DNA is TGCGCCAGCAGCCAAGATGACGGGGTTGGCTATGGCTACACCTTC.

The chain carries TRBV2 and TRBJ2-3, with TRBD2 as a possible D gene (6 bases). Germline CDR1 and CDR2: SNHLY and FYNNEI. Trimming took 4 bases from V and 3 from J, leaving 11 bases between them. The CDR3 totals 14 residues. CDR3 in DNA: TGTGCCAGCAGTGCGCGCGGGGTGACAGATACGCAGTATTTT. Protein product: CASSARGVTDTQYF.

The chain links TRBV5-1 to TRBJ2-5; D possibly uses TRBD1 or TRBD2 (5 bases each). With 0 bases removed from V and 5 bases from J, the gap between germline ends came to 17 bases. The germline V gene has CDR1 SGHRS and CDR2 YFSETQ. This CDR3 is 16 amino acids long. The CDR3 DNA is TGCGCCAGCAGCTTGGCCGATCGGGACCGATCGGAGACCCAGTACTTC. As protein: CASSLADRDRSETQYF.

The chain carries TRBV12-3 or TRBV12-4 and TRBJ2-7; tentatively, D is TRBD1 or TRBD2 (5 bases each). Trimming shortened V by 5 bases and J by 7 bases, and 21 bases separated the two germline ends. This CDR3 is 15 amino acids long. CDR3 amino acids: CASSPMGPVPGEQYF. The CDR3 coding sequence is TGTGCCAGCAGTCCCATGGGACCCGTACCGGGGGAGCAGTACTTC.

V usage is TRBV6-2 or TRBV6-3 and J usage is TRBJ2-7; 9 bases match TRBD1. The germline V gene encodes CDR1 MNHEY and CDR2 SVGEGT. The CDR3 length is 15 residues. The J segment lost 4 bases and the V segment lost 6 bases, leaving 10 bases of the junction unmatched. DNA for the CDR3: TGTGCCAGCAGGAACACCGGGACAGGGTCTTACGAGCAGTACTTC. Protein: CASRNTGTGSYEQYF.

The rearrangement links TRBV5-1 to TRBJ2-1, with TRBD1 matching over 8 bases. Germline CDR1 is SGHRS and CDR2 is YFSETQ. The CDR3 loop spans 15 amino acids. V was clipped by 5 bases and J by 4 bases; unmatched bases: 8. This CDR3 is CASRAGTGPYNEQFF. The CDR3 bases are TGCGCCAGCAGGGCCGGGACAGGCCCTTACAATGAGCAGTTCTTC.

CDR3 DNA sequence: TGTGCCAGCAGTCGGGGACTAGCGAACTATAATGAGCAGTTCTTC. This encodes CASSRGLANYNEQFF. The V gene is TRBV6-2 or TRBV6-3, the J gene TRBJ2-1, with TRBD2 matching over 10 bases. CDR1 is MNHEY, CDR2 SVGEGT, per germline. This CDR3 has 15 residues. The J segment lost 7 bases and the V segment lost 5 bases, leaving 8 bases of the junction unmatched.

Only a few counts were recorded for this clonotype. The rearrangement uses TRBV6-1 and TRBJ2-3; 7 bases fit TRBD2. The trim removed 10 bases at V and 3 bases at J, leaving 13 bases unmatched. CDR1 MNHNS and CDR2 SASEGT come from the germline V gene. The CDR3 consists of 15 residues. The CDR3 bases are TGTGCCACCTCGCCGCGGGGAGGGTCTACAGATACGCAGTATTTT. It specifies CATSPRGGSTDTQYF.

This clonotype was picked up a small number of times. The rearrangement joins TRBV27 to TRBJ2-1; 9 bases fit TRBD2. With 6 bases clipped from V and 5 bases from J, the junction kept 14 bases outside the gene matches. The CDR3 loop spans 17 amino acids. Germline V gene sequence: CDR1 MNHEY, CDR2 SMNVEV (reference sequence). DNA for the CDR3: TGTGCCAGCAGCCCCAGGGCGGTAGCGGGGGTCCACAATGAGCAGTTCTTC. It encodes CASSPRAVAGVHNEQFF.